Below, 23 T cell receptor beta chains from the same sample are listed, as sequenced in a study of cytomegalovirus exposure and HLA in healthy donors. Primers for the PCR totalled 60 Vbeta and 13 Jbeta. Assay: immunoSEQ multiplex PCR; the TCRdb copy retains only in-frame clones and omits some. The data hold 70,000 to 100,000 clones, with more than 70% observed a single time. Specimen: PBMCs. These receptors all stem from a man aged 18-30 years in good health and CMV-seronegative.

This chain's CDR3 is CAISDSGGRGDEQFF. CDR3 nucleotide sequence: TGTGCCATCAGTGACTCTGGGGGCCGTGGGGATGAGCAGTTCTTC. The chain carries TRBV10-3 and TRBJ2-1; TRBD1 might be the D (6 bases). The V gene's germline CDR1 is ENHRY and CDR2 SYGVKD. The CDR3 consists of 15 residues. V was cut by 3 bases and J by 8 bases, with 17 bases left in between.

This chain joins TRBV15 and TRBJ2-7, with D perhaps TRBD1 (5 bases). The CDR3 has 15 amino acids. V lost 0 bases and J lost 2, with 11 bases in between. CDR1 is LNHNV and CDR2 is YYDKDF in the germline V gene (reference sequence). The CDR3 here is CATSRDVAGTYEQYF. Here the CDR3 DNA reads TGTGCCACCAGCAGAGATGTCGCAGGGACCTACGAGCAGTACTTC.

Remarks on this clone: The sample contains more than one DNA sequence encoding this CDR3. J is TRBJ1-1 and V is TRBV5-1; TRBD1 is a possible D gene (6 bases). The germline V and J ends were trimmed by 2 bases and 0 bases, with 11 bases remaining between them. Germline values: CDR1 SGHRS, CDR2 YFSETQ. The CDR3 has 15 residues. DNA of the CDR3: TGCGCCAGCAGCTTAGGACAGAGGATGAACACTGAAGCTTTCTTT. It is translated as CASSLGQRMNTEAFF.

CDR3 sequence (DNA): TGTGCCAGCAGTAAGGGGACAGACCTCCTCCAAATAGACTATGGCTACACCTTC. It specifies CASSKGTDLLQIDYGYTF. The chain joins TRBV2 to TRBJ1-2; TRBD1 aligns across 7 bases. This CDR3 contains 18 residues. Germline loops: CDR1 SNHLY, CDR2 FYNNEI. Trimming cost V 5 bases and J 3 bases; bases outside gene matches: 18.

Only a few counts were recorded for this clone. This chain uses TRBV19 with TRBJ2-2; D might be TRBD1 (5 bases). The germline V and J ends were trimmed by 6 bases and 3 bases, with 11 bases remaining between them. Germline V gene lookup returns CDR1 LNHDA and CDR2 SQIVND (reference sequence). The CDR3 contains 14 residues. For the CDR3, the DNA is TGTGCCAGTAGGCGTAGCAGGGACACCGGGGAGCTGTTTTTT. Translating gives CASRRSRDTGELFF.

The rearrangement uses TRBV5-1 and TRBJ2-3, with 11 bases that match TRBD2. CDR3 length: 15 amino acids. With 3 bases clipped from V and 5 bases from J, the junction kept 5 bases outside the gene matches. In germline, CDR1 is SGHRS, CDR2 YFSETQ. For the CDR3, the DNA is TGCGCCAGCAGCTCCTTAGCGGGGGGGGAAGATACGCAGTATTTT. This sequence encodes CASSSLAGGEDTQYF.

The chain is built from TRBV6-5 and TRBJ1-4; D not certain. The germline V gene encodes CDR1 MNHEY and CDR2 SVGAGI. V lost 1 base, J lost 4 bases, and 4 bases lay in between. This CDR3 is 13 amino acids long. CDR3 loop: CASSYYSNEKLFF. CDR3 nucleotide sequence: TGTGCCAGCAGTTACTACAGTAATGAAAAACTGTTTTTT.

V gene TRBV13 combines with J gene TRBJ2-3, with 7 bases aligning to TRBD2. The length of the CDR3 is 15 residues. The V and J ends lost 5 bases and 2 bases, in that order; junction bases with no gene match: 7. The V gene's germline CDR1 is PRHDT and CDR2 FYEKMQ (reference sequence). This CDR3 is CASSIERGITDTQYF. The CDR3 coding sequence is TGTGCCAGCAGCATTGAGCGGGGAATCACAGATACGCAGTATTTT.

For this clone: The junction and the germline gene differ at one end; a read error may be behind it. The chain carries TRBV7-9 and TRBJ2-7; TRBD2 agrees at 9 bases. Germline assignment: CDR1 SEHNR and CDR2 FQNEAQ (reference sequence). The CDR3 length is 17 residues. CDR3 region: CSSSNPGVGLAGYEQYF. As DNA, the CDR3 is TGTTCCAGCAGCAACCCGGGTGTAGGGCTAGCGGGGTACGAGCAGTACTTC.

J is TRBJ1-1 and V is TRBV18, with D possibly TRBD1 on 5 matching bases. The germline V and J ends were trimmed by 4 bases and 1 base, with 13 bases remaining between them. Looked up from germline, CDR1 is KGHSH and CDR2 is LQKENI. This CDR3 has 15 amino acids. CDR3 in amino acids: CASSLEQVGNTEAFF. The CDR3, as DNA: TGTGCCAGCTCACTAGAACAGGTTGGGAACACTGAAGCTTTCTTT.

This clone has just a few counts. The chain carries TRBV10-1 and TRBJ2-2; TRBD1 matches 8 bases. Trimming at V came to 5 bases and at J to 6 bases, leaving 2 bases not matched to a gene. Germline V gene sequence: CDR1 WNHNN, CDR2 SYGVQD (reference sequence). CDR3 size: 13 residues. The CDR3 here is CASSPQGAGELFF. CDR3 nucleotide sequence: TGCGCCAGCAGTCCACAGGGGGCCGGGGAGCTGTTTTTT.

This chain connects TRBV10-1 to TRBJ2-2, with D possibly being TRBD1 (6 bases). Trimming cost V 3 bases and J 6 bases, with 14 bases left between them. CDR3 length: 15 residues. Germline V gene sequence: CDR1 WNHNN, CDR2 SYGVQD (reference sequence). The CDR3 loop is CASSDSNREAGELFF. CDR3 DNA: TGCGCCAGCAGTGACTCCAACAGGGAAGCCGGGGAGCTGTTTTTT.

CDR3 nucleotides: TGTGCCAGCTCACCACCACACAGAGCAGAGACCCAGTACTTC. This encodes CASSPPHRAETQYF. V usage is TRBV18 and J usage is TRBJ2-5; D gene ambiguous. Germline assignment: CDR1 KGHSH and CDR2 LQKENI. The CDR3 has 14 amino acids. Trimming took off 0 bases at V and 4 bases at J, with 9 bases between the two ends.

The chain's CDR3 is CASCRRGVGETQYF. The CDR3, as DNA: TGTGCCAGCTGCCGACGGGGGGTGGGGGAGACCCAGTACTTC. V is TRBV7-6 and J is TRBJ2-5, with 7 bases lining up with TRBD2. The CDR3 length is 14 residues. CDR1 and CDR2 from the germline V gene are SGHVS and FNYEAQ. Trimming cost V 8 bases and J 5 bases; bases outside gene matches: 11.

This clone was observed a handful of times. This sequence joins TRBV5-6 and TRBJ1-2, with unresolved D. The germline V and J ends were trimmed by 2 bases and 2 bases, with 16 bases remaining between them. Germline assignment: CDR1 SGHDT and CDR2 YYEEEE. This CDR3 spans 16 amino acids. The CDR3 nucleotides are TGTGCCAGCAGCTTCCATGAACCGTATCGGAACTATGGCTACACCTTC. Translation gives CASSFHEPYRNYGYTF.

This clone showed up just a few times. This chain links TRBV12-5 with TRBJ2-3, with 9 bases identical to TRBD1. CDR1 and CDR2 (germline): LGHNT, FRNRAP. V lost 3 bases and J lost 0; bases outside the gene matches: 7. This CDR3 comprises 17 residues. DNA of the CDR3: TGTGCTAGTGGTTTCCCTCCCGGGACAGGGAGCACAGATACGCAGTATTTT. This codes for CASGFPPGTGSTDTQYF.

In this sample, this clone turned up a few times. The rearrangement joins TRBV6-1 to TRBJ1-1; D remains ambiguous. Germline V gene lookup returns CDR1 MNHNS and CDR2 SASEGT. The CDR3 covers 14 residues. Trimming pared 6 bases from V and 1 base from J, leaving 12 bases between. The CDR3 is CASSTPTGNTEAFF. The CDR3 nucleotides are TGTGCCAGCAGCACGCCGACGGGGAACACTGAAGCTTTCTTT.

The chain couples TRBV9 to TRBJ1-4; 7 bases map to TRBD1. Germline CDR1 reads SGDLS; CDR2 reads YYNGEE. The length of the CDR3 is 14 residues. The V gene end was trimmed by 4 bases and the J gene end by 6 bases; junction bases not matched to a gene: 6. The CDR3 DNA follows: TGTGCCAGCAGCCCGGGGACAGACGATGAAAAACTGTTTTTT. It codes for CASSPGTDDEKLFF.

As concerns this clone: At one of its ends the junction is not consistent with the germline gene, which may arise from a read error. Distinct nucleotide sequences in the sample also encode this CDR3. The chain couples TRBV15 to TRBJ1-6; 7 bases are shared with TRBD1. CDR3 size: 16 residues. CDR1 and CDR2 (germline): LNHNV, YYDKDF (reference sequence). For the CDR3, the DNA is TGTGCCACCAGCAGAGCCAGACAGGGACCTAATTCCCCCCTCCACTTT. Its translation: CATSRARQGPNSPLHF.

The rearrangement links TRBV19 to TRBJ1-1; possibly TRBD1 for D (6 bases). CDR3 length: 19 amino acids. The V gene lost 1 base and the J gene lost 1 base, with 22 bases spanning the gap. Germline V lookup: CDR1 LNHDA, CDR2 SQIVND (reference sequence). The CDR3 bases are TGTGCCAGTAGTATAGTTCCTGGAAAACAGGGATATGGGAACACTGAAGCTTTCTTT. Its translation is CASSIVPGKQGYGNTEAFF. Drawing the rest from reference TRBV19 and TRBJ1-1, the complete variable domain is DGGITQSPKYLFRKEGQNVTLSCEQNLNHDAMYWYRQDPGQGLRLIYYSQIVNDFQKGDIAEGYSVSREKKESFPLTVTSAQKNPTAFYLCASSIVPGKQGYGNTEAFFGQGTRLTVV.

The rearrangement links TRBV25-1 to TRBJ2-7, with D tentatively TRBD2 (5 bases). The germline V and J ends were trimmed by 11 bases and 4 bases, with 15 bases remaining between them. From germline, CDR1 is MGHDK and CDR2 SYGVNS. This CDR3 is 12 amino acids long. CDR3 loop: CASSRGFYEQYF. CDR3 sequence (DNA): TGTGCCTCCTCCCGAGGGTTTTACGAGCAGTACTTC.

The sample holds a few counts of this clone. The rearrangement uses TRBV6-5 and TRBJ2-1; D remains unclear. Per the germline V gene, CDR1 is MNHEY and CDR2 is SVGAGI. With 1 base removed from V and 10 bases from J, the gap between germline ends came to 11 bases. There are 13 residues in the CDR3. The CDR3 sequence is CASSYFSLGEQFF. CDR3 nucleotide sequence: TGTGCCAGCAGTTACTTTTCACTCGGGGAGCAGTTCTTC.

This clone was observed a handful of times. DNA of the CDR3: TGTGCCAGCAGCCCCCAGGGGGGCAACACCGGGGAGCTGTTTTTT. This sequence encodes CASSPQGGNTGELFF. The V gene is TRBV14, the J gene TRBJ2-2, with TRBD1 as a possible D gene (7 bases). This CDR3 has 15 amino acids. V lost 4 bases and J lost 2, with 11 bases in between. The V gene's germline CDR1 is SGHDN and CDR2 FVKESK. Full variable domain (outside the CDR3, taken from reference TRBV14 and TRBJ2-2): EAGVTQFPSHSVIEKGQTVTLRCDPISGHDNLYWYRRVMGKEIKFLLHFVKESKQDESGMPNNRFLAERTGGTYSTLKVQPAELEDSGVYFCASSPQGGNTGELFFGEGSRLTVL.